The source of this T cell receptor beta chain is a study of blood T cell repertoires in COVID-19. Across the whole study: From T cells, B-cell-depleted T cells, or PBMCs came the material, which was cDNA or gDNA.

This CDR3 comprises 13 residues. V was clipped by 6 bases and J by 1 base, with 7 bases between them. The germline V gene has CDR1 MNHNY and CDR2 SVGAGI (reference sequence). Here immunoSEQ multiplex PCR was the method, and the copy in TCRdb shows in-frame clones only, minus some. The sample yields some 120,000 clones, about 70% seen once. The clonotype comes from a woman between 65 and 79 years old with acute or convalescent COVID-19. The sample consisted of peripheral blood. This chain links TRBV6-6 with TRBJ1-5; a possible D gene is TRBD1 (6 bases). CDR3 coding DNA: TGTGCCAGCAGGCAGGGGAGCAATCAGCCCCAGCATTTT. Amino acid sequence: CASRQGSNQPQHF.